This T cell receptor (beta chain) derives from a study of PD-L1 blockade in urothelial cancer. Overall study: Intravenous atezolizumab, 1,200 mg every 3 weeks, was begun by patients in about 2014. A median of about 140,000 T cells was found in the blood samples.

Time point here: pretreatment peripheral blood. Locally advanced or metastatic urothelial carcinoma affected all patients. This CDR3 is 13 amino acids long. Germline CDR1 reads MNHEY; CDR2 reads SMNVEV (reference sequence). Between the trimmed V and J ends, which lost 4 bases and 5 bases, there was a span of 11 bases. Measured with immunoSEQ multiplex PCR; TCRdb has only the in-frame clones, and not every one. In the table there are about 86,000 clones, more than 75% of which are singletons. The clonotype was recovered from a man in his fifties or sixties with urothelial cancer. The sequences come from PBMCs, collected around atezolizumab (anti-PD-L1) treatment. The chain recombines TRBV27 with TRBJ1-2; no clear D gene. CDR3 sequence reads: CASSYGGGYGYTF. CDR3 sequence (DNA): TGTGCCAGCAGTTATGGAGGAGGGTATGGCTACACCTTC.